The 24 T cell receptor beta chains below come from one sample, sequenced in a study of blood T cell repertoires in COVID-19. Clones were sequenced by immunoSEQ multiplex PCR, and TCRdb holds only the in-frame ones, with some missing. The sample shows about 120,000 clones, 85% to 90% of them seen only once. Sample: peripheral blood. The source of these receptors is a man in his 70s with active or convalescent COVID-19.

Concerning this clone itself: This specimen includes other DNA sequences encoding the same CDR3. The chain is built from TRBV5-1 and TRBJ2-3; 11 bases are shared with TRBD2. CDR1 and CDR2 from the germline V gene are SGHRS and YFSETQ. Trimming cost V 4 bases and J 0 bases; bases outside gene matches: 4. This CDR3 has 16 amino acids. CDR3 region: CASSLRTSGSTDTQYF. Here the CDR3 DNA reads TGCGCCAGCAGCCTGAGGACTAGCGGGAGCACAGATACGCAGTATTTT.

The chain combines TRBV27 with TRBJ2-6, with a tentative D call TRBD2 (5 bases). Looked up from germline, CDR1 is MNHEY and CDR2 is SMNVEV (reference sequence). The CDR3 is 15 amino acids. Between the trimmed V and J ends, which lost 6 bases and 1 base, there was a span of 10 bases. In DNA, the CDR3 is TGTGCCAGCAGGCGCGGGCTGTCTGGGGCCAACGTCCTGACTTTC. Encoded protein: CASRRGLSGANVLTF.

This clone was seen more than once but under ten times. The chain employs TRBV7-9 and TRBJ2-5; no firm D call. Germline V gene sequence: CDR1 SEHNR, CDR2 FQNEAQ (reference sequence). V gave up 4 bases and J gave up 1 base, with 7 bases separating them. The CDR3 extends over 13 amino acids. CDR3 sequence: CASSSVLQETQYF. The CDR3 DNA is TGTGCCAGCAGCTCCGTTCTCCAAGAGACCCAGTACTTC.

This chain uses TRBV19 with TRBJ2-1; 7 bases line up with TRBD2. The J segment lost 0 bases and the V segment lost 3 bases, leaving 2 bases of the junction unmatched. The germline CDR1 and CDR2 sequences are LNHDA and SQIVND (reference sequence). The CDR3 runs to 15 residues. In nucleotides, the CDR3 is TGTGCCAGTAGTATTGGGAGGGGCTCCTACAATGAGCAGTTCTTC. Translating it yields CASSIGRGSYNEQFF.

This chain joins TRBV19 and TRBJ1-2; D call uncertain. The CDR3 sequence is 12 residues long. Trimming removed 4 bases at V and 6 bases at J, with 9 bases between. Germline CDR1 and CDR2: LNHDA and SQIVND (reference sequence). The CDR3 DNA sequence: TGTGCCAGTAGTAAAGACGGTGATGGCTACACCTTC. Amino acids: CASSKDGDGYTF.

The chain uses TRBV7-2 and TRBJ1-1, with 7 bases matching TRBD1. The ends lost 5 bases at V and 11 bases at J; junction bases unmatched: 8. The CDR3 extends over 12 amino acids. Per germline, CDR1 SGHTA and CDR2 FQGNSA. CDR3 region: CASSRYTGDAFF. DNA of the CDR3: TGTGCCAGCAGCCGCTACACAGGGGACGCTTTCTTT.

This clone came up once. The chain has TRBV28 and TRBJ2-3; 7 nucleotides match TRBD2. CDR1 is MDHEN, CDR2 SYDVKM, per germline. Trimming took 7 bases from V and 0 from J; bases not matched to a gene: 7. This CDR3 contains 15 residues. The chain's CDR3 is CASIPLAVSTDTQYF. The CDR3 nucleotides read TGTGCCAGCATACCCCTAGCGGTTAGCACAGATACGCAGTATTTT.

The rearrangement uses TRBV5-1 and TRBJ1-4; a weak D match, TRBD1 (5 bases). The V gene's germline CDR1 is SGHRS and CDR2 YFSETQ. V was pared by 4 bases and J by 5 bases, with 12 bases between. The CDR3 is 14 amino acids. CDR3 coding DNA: TGCGCCAGCAGCACCGCGGGGCTAAATGAAAAACTGTTTTTT. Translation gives CASSTAGLNEKLFF.

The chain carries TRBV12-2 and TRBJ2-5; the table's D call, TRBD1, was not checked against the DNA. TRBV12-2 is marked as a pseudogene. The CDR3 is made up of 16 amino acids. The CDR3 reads CASRLNGQGGQETQYF. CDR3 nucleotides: TGTGCAAGTCGCTTAAACGGACAGGGGGGACAAGAGACCCAGTACTTC.

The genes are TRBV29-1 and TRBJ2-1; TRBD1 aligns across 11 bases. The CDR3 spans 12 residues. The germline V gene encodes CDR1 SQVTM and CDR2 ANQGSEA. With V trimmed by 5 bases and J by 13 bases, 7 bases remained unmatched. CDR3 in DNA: TGCAGCGTTCCCCGGGACAGGGGGTTCCAGTTCTTC. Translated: CSVPRDRGFQFF.

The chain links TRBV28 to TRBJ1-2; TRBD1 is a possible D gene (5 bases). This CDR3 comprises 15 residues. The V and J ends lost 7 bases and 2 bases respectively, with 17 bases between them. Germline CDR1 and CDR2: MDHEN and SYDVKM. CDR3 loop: CASTTPGGGNYGYTF. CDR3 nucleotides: TGTGCCAGCACTACTCCGGGGGGGGGAAACTATGGCTACACCTTC.

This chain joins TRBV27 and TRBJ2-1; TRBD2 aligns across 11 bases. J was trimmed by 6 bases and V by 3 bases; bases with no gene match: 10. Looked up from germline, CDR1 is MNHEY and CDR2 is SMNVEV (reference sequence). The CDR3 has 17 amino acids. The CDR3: CASSFIAGLAEGNEQFF. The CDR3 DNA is TGTGCCAGCAGTTTCATAGCGGGACTAGCGGAGGGCAATGAGCAGTTCTTC.

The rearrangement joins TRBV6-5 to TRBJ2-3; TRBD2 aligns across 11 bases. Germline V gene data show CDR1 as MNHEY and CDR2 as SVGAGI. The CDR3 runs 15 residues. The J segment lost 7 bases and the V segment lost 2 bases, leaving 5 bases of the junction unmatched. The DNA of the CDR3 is TGTGCCAGCAGTTACGGGTTAGCGGGAGGGAATACGCAGTATTTT. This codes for CASSYGLAGGNTQYF.

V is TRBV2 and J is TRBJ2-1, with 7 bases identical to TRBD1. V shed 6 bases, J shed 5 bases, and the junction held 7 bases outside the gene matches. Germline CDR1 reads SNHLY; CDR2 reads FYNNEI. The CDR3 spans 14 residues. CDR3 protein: CASRDGTANNEQFF. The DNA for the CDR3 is TGTGCCAGCAGGGACGGGACAGCCAACAATGAGCAGTTCTTC.

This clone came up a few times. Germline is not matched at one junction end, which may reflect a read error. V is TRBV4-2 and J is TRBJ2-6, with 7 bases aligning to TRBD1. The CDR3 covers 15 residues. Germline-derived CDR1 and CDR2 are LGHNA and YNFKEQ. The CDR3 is CASRQDRVGANVLTF. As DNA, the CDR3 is TGTGCCAGCAGGCAAGACAGGGTTGGGGCCAACGTCCTGACTTTC.

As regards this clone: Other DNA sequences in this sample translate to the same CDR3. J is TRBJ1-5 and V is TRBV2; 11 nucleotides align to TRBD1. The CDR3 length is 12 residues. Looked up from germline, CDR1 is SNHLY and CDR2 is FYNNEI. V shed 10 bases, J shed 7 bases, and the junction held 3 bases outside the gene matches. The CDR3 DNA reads TGTGCCACCGGGACAGGGGGACAGCCCCAGCATTTT. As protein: CATGTGGQPQHF.

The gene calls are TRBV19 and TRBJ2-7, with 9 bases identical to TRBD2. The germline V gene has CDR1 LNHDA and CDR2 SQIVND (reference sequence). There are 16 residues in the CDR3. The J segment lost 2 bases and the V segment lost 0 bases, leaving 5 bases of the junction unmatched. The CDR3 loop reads CASSIDSAGGPYEQYF. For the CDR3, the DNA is TGTGCCAGTAGTATAGATAGCGCGGGAGGGCCCTACGAGCAGTACTTC.

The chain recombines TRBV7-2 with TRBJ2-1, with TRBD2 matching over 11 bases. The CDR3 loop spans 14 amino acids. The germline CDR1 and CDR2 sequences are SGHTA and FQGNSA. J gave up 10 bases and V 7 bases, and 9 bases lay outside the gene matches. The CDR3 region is CASKTSGVHQEQFF. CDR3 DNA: TGTGCCAGCAAGACTAGCGGGGTTCATCAAGAGCAGTTCTTC.

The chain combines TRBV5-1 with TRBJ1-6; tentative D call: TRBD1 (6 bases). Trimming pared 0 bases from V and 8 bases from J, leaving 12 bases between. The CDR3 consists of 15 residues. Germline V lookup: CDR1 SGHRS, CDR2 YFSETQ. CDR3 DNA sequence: TGCGCCAGCAGCTTGGCCGGGGCAGGGGATTCACCCCTCCACTTT. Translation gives CASSLAGAGDSPLHF.

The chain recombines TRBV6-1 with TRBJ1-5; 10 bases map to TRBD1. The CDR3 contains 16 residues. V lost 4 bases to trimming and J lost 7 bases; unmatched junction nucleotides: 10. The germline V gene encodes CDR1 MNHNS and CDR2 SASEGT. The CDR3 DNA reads TGTGCCAGCAGTGCTAGACAGGGGGCCTTAGGGCAGCCCCAGCATTTT. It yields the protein CASSARQGALGQPQHF.

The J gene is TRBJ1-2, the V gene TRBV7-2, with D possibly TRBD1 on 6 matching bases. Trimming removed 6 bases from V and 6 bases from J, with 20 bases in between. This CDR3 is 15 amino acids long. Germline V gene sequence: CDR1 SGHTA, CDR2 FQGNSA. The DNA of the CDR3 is TGTGCCAGCAGAAGGCCAGGGGTGGAAGTCCATGGCTACACCTTC. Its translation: CASRRPGVEVHGYTF.

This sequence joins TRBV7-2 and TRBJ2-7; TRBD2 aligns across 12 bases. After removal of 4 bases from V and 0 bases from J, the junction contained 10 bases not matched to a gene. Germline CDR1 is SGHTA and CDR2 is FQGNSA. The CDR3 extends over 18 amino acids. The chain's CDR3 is CASSSLPGLAGNSYEQYF. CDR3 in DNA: TGTGCCAGCAGCTCCTTACCGGGACTAGCGGGTAACTCCTACGAGCAGTACTTC.

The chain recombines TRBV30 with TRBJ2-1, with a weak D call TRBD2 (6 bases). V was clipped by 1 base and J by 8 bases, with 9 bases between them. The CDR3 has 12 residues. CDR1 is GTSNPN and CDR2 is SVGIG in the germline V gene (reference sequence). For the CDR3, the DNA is TGTGCCTGGAGTGGGGGACTGGATGAGCAGTTCTTC. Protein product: CAWSGGLDEQFF.

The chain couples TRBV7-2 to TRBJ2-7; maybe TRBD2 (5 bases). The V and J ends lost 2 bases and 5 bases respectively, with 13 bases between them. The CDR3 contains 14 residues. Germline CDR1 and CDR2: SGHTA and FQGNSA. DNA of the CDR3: TGTGCCAGCAGCTTAAGGACTTACAAGGACGAGCAGTACTTC. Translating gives CASSLRTYKDEQYF.